This TCR beta chain was captured in a study of blood T cell repertoires in COVID-19. Overall study context: Samples representing acute and convalescent COVID-19 were sourced from the United States, Italy and Spain. From T cells, B-cell-depleted T cells, or PBMCs came the material, which was cDNA or gDNA.

The CDR3 length is 13 residues. V gave up 4 bases and J gave up 1 base, with 8 bases separating them. The germline gives CDR1 SGHNT, CDR2 YYREEE (reference sequence). Sequenced by immunoSEQ multiplex PCR; TCRdb stores in-frame clones only, minus some. The table lists around 200,000 clones, 75% to 90% of them singletons. Specimen: peripheral blood. The chain links TRBV5-4 to TRBJ1-1; D gene uncertain. The sequence derives from a human donor in a cohort sampled during active COVID-19. The CDR3 nucleotides read TGTGCCAGCAGCCAGATGTCGAACACTGAAGCTTTCTTT. Protein sequence: CASSQMSNTEAFF.